These T cell receptor beta chains were read from a single sample in a study of T cell changes during pregnancy in multiple sclerosis. Sequencing used immunoSEQ multiplex PCR; TCRdb keeps in-frame clones, though not all of them. This sample carries about 69,000 clones, approximately 92% of them seen once, and the ten largest clones take around 2%. Sample: peripheral blood, taken in the third trimester of pregnancy. Source of these receptors: a female donor in good health, enrolled as a control in a pregnancy study. Both conserved end residues are part of each CDR3. Fields, in order: CDR3 length, clone size, D gene, V gene, J gene, CDR3 protein, CDR3 DNA. The D gene is left open where the match is weak. A row's size may be missing; if present it is once, few, many or a size class.

len: 12; abundance: -; d_gene: -; v_gene: TRBV11-3; j_gene: TRBJ2-3; CDR3aa: CASSLGQDTQYF; CDR3nt: TGTGCCAGCAGCCTGGGGCAAGATACGCAGTATTTT
len: 14; abundance: -; d_gene: -; v_gene: TRBV29-1; j_gene: TRBJ2-1; CDR3aa: CSVDNPTGFNEQFF; CDR3nt: TGCAGCGTTGACAACCCCACAGGGTTCAATGAGCAGTTCTTC
len: 13; abundance: -; d_gene: TRBD1; v_gene: TRBV28; j_gene: TRBJ1-2; CDR3aa: CASSFWTGYGYTF; CDR3nt: TGTGCCAGCAGTTTCTGGACAGGGTATGGCTACACCTTC
len: 14; abundance: -; d_gene: -; v_gene: TRBV10-3; j_gene: TRBJ1-2; CDR3aa: CAIREGGGLYGYTF; CDR3nt: TGTGCCATCAGGGAAGGTGGAGGTCTTTATGGCTACACCTTC
len: 14; abundance: -; d_gene: -; v_gene: TRBV7-9; j_gene: TRBJ2-3; CDR3aa: CASTKGELTDTQYF; CDR3nt: TGTGCCAGCACCAAGGGAGAGCTCACAGATACGCAGTATTTT
len: 15; abundance: -; d_gene: TRBD1; v_gene: TRBV6-1; j_gene: TRBJ1-3; CDR3aa: CARGTGPSSGNTIYF; CDR3nt: TGTGCCAGAGGGACAGGACCGAGCTCTGGAAACACCATATATTTT
len: 14; abundance: -; d_gene: -; v_gene: TRBV5-1; j_gene: TRBJ2-5; CDR3aa: CASSRGTNQETQYF; CDR3nt: TGCGCCAGCAGCCGCGGGACCAACCAAGAGACCCAGTACTTC
len: 16; abundance: -; d_gene: -; v_gene: TRBV7-2; j_gene: TRBJ1-5; CDR3aa: CASSLDSGGSNQPQHF; CDR3nt: TGTGCCAGCAGCTTAGATTCCGGGGGTAGCAATCAGCCCCAGCATTTT
len: 16; abundance: -; d_gene: -; v_gene: TRBV19; j_gene: TRBJ2-2; CDR3aa: CASRHGLNYPPGELFF; CDR3nt: TGTGCCAGTAGGCACGGACTAAATTATCCCCCCGGGGAGCTGTTTTTT
len: 12; abundance: few; d_gene: -; v_gene: TRBV5-8; j_gene: TRBJ1-6; CDR3aa: CASSLVTGFLHF; CDR3nt: TGTGCCAGCAGCTTGGTTACGGGTTTCCTCCACTTT
len: 15; abundance: once; d_gene: -; v_gene: TRBV19; j_gene: TRBJ2-5; CDR3aa: CASSMSGGYQETQYF; CDR3nt: TGTGCCAGTAGTATGTCTGGCGGCTACCAAGAGACCCAGTACTTC
len: 16; abundance: -; d_gene: TRBD1; v_gene: TRBV4-1; j_gene: TRBJ1-2; CDR3aa: CASSQPDRALGYGYTF; CDR3nt: TGCGCCAGCAGCCAACCGGACAGGGCCCTAGGCTATGGCTACACCTTC
len: 17; abundance: -; d_gene: TRBD2; v_gene: TRBV13; j_gene: TRBJ2-6; CDR3aa: CASSMTSGKSGANVLTF; CDR3nt: TGTGCCAGCAGCATGACTAGCGGGAAGTCTGGGGCCAACGTCCTGACTTTC
len: 17; abundance: -; d_gene: TRBD2; v_gene: TRBV7-2; j_gene: TRBJ2-7; CDR3aa: CASSLASGLAGSYEQYF; CDR3nt: TGTGCCAGCAGCTTAGCCTCAGGACTAGCGGGCTCCTACGAGCAGTACTTC
len: 11; abundance: -; d_gene: -; v_gene: TRBV15; j_gene: TRBJ1-2; CDR3aa: CATSIVRGYTF; CDR3nt: TGTGCCACCAGCATCGTGAGGGGCTACACCTTC
len: 20; abundance: -; d_gene: TRBD2; v_gene: TRBV10-1; j_gene: TRBJ2-4; CDR3aa: CASSESPQRKSGRPENIQYF; CDR3nt: TGCGCCAGCAGTGAGTCGCCCCAGCGGAAAAGCGGGAGGCCGGAAAACATTCAGTACTTC
len: 14; abundance: -; d_gene: TRBD1; v_gene: TRBV4-2; j_gene: TRBJ1-2; CDR3aa: CASSHAEGAGGYTF; CDR3nt: TGTGCCAGCAGCCACGCTGAGGGGGCAGGGGGCTACACCTTC
len: 14; abundance: -; d_gene: -; v_gene: TRBV11-2; j_gene: TRBJ1-1; CDR3aa: CASSLDQGSAEAFF; CDR3nt: TGTGCCAGCAGCTTAGACCAGGGGTCTGCTGAAGCTTTCTTT
len: 15; abundance: -; d_gene: -; v_gene: TRBV4-2; j_gene: TRBJ2-1; CDR3aa: CASSQEGQQYNEQFF; CDR3nt: TGTGCCAGCAGCCAAGAGGGGCAACAGTACAATGAGCAGTTCTTC
len: 12; abundance: -; d_gene: -; v_gene: TRBV5-1; j_gene: TRBJ1-1; CDR3aa: CASSLGTSEAFF; CDR3nt: TGCGCCAGCAGCTTGGGTACGAGTGAAGCTTTCTTT
len: 12; abundance: -; d_gene: -; v_gene: TRBV28; j_gene: TRBJ2-3; CDR3aa: CASRKQSDTQYF; CDR3nt: TGTGCCAGCAGAAAACAGTCAGATACGCAGTATTTT
len: 15; abundance: -; d_gene: TRBD1; v_gene: TRBV5-4; j_gene: TRBJ2-7; CDR3aa: CASSSTGTGAYEQYF; CDR3nt: TGTGCCAGCAGCTCCACCGGGACAGGGGCATACGAGCAGTACTTC
len: 17; abundance: -; d_gene: TRBD2; v_gene: TRBV5-6; j_gene: TRBJ2-5; CDR3aa: CASSRQGLAGAKETQYF; CDR3nt: TGTGCCAGCAGCCGCCAGGGACTAGCGGGGGCCAAAGAGACCCAGTACTTC
len: 13; abundance: once; d_gene: -; v_gene: TRBV4-1; j_gene: TRBJ1-2; CDR3aa: CASSPEDLLGYTF; CDR3nt: TGCGCCAGCAGCCCGGAGGATCTTTTGGGCTACACCTTC
len: 15; abundance: -; d_gene: TRBD1; v_gene: TRBV7-9; j_gene: TRBJ2-1; CDR3aa: CASSPPGQVNNEQFF; CDR3nt: TGTGCCAGCAGTCCGCCGGGACAGGTTAACAATGAGCAGTTCTTC
len: 11; abundance: -; d_gene: -; v_gene: TRBV20-1; j_gene: TRBJ2-3; CDR3aa: CSAHREDTQYF; CDR3nt: TGCAGTGCCCACCGCGAGGATACGCAGTATTTT
len: 13; abundance: once; d_gene: -; v_gene: TRBV6-5; j_gene: TRBJ1-2; CDR3aa: CASSASPGGGYTF; CDR3nt: TGTGCCAGCAGCGCTTCCCCGGGGGGTGGCTACACCTTC